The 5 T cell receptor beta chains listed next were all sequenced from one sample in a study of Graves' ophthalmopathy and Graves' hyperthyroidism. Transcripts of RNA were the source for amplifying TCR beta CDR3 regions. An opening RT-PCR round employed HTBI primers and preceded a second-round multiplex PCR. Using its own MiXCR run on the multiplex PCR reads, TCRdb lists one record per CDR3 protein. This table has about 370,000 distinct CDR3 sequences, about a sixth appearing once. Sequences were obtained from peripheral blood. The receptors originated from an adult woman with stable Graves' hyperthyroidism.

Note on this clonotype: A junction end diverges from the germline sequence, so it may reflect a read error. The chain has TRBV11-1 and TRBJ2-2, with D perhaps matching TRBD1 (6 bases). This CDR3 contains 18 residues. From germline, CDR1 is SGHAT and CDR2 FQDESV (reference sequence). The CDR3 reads CASSSLPMTGPNTGELCF. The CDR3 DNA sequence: TGTGCCAGCAGCTCTCTACCAATGACAGGACCGAACACCGGGGAGCTGTGTTTT.

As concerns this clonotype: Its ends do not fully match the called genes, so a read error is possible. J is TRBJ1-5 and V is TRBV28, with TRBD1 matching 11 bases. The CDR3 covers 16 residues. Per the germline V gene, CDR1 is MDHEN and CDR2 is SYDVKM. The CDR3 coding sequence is TGTGCCAGCAGTTTAATGGACAGGGGGCTCAATCAGCCCCGGCATTTT. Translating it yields CASSLMDRGLNQPRHF.

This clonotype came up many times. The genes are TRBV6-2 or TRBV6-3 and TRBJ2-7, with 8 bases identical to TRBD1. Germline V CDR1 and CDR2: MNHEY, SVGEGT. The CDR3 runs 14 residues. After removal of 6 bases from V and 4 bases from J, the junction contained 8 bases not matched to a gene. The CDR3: CASSPDRGKYEQYF. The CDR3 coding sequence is TGTGCCAGCAGCCCAGACAGGGGCAAGTACGAGCAGTACTTC.

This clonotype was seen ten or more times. DNA of the CDR3: TGTGCCAGCAGTAAGACAGGGAACTACGAGCAGTACTTC. It translates to CASSKTGNYEQYF. The chain joins TRBV27 to TRBJ2-7, with TRBD1 matching 7 bases. This CDR3 is 13 amino acids long. The junction had 4 bases not matched to a gene; V was cut back by 5 bases and J by 3 bases. Germline CDR1 and CDR2: MNHEY and SMNVEV (reference sequence).

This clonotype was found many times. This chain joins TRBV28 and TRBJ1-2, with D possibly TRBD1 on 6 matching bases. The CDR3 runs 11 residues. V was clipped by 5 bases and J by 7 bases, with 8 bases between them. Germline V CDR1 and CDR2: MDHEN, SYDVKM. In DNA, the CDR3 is TGTGCCAGCAGTGGGGGGCTTGGCTACACCTTC. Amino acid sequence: CASSGGLGYTF.